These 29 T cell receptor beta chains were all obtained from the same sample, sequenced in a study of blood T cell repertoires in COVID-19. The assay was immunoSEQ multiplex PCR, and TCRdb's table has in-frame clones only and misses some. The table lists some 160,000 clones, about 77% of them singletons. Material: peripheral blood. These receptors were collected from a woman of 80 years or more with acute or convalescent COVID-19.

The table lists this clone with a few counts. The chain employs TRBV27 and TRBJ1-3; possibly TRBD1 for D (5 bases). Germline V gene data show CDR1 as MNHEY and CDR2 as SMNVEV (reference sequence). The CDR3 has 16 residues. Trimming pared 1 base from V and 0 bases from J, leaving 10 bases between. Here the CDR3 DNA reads TGTGCCAGCAGTTTATACGGGGGTGGCTCTGGAAACACCATATATTTT. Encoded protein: CASSLYGGGSGNTIYF.

CDR3 protein: CASSFYSPKITGHTEAFF. In DNA form, the CDR3 reads TGTGCCAGCAGCTTTTATAGCCCTAAAATCACAGGGCACACTGAAGCTTTCTTT. The chain carries TRBV5-8 and TRBJ1-1, with D perhaps matching TRBD1 (6 bases). Germline values: CDR1 SGHTS, CDR2 YDEGEE. This CDR3 contains 18 residues. V was shortened by 2 bases and J by 3 bases, with 23 bases between the two germline ends.

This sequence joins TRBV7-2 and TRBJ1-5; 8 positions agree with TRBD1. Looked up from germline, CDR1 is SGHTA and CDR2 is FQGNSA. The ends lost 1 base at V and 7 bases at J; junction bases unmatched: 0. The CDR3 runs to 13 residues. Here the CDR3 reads CASSLDRGQPQHF. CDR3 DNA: TGTGCCAGCAGCTTAGACAGGGGGCAGCCCCAGCATTTT.

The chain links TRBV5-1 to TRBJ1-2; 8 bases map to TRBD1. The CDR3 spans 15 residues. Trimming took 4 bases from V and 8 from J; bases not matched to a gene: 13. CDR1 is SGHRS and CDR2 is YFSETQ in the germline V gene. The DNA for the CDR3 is TGCGCCAGCAGCGTACCGGGACAGGCATCAAGGGGCTACACCTTC. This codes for CASSVPGQASRGYTF.

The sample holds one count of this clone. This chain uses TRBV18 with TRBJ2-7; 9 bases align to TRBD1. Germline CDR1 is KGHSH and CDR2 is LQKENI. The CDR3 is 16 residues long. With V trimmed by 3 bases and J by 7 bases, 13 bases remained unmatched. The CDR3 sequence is CASSPSTGTGTGEQYF. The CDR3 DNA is TGTGCCAGCTCACCCTCCACCGGGACAGGGACGGGGGAGCAGTACTTC.

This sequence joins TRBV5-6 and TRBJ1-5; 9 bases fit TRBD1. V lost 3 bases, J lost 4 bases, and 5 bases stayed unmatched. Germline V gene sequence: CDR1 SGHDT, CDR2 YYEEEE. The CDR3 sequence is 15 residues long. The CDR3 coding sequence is TGTGCCAGCAGCTACCGGGACAGGGAAAATCAGCCCCAGCATTTT. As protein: CASSYRDRENQPQHF.

The CDR3 region is CASSRAQGTNYGYTF. The DNA of the CDR3 is TGTGCCAGCAGCAGAGCACAGGGGACTAACTATGGCTACACCTTC. The chain has TRBV6-5 and TRBJ1-2, with 7 bases lining up with TRBD1. The length of the CDR3 is 15 residues. Looked up from germline, CDR1 is MNHEY and CDR2 is SVGAGI. V lost 6 bases and J lost 0; bases outside the gene matches: 7.

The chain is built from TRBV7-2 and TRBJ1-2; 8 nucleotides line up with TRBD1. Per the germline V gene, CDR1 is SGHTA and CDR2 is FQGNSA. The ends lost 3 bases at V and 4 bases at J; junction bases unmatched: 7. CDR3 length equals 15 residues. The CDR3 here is CASSFSQGVGYGYTF. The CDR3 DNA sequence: TGTGCCAGCAGCTTCTCACAGGGGGTCGGCTATGGCTACACCTTC.

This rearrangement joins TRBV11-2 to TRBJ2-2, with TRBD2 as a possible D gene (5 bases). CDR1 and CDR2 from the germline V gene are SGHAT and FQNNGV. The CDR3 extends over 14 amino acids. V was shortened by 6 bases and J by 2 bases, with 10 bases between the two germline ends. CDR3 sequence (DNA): TGTGCCAGCAGGCCTTCGGGAAACACCGGGGAGCTGTTTTTT. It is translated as CASRPSGNTGELFF. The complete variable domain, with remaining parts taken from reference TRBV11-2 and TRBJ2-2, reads EAGVAQSPRYKIIEKRQSVAFWCNPISGHATLYWYQQILGQGPKLLIQFQNNGVVDDSQLPKDRFSAERLKGVDSTLKIQPAKLEDSAVYLCASRPSGNTGELFFGEGSRLTVL.

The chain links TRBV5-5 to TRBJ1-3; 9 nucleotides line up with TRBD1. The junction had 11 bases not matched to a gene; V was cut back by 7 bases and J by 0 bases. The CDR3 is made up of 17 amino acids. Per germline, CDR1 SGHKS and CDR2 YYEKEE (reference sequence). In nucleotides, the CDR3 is TGTGCCAGCGGGGGGATTGGGACAGGGCGCTCTGGAAACACCATATATTTT. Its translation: CASGGIGTGRSGNTIYF.

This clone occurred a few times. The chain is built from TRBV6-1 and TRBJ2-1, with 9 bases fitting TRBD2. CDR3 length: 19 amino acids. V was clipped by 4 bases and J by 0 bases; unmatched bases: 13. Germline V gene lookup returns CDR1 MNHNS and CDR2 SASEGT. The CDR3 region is CASSVGGLLAGSSYNEQFF. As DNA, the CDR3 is TGTGCCAGCAGTGTAGGGGGGCTCCTAGCGGGGAGCTCCTACAATGAGCAGTTCTTC.

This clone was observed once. Here the CDR3 reads CASSLREGGVTQYF. The DNA for the CDR3 is TGTGCCAGCAGTCTCCGGGAGGGGGGGGTGACCCAGTACTTC. The genes are TRBV27 and TRBJ2-5; 8 nucleotides align to TRBD2. This CDR3 has 14 residues. In germline, CDR1 is MNHEY, CDR2 SMNVEV (reference sequence). J lost 7 bases, V lost 5 bases, and 9 bases had no gene match.

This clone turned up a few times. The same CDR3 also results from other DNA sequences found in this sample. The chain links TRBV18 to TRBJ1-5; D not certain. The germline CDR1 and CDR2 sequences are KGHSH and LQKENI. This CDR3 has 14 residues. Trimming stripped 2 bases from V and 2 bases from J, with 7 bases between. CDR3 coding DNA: TGTGCCAGCTCACCAGGCGGTGGCAATCAGCCCCAGCATTTT. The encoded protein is CASSPGGGNQPQHF.

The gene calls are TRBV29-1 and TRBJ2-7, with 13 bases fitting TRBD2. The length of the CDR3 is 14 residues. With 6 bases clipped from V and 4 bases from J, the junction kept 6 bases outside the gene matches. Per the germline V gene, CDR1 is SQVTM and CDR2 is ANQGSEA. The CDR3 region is CSVWTSGGPYEQYF. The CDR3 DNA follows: TGCAGCGTGTGGACTAGCGGGGGCCCTTACGAGCAGTACTTC.

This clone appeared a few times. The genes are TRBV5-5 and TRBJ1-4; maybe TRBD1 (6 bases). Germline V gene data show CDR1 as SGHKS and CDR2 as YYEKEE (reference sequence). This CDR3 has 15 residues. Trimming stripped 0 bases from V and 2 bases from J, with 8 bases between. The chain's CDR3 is CASSLGTVTNEKLFF. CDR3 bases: TGTGCCAGCAGCTTGGGGACAGTTACTAATGAAAAACTGTTTTTT.

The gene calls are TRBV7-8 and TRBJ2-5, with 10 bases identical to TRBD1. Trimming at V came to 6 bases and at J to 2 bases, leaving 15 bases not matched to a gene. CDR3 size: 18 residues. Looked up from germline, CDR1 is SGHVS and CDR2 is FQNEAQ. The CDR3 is CASRRTGTGVLLQETQYF. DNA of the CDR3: TGTGCCAGCAGACGAACCGGGACAGGGGTCCTTCTGCAAGAGACCCAGTACTTC.

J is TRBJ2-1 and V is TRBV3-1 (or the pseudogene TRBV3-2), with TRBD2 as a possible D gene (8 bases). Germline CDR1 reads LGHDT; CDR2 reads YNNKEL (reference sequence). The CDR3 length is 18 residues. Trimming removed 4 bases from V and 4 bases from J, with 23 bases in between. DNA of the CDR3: TGTGCCAGCAGCCCTCAGTCGAGGGGGCGGGGGGTATACAATGAGCAGTTCTTC. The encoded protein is CASSPQSRGRGVYNEQFF.

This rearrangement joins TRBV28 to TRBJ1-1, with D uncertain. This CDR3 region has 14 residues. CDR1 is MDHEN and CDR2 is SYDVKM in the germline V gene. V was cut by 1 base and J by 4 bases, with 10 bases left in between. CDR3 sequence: CASSLYRRGTEAFF. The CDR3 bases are TGTGCCAGCAGTTTATACCGCCGGGGCACTGAAGCTTTCTTT.

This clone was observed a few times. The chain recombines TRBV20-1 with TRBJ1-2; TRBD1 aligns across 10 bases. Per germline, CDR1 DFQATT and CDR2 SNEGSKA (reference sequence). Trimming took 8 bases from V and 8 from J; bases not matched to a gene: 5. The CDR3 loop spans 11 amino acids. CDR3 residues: CSMTGGEGYTF. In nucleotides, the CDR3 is TGCAGTATGACAGGGGGCGAGGGCTACACCTTC.

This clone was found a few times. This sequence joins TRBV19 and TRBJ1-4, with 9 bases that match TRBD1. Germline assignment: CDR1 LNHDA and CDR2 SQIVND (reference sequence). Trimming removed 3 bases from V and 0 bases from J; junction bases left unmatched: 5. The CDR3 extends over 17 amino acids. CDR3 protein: CASSIRDRASTNEKLFF. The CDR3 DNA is TGTGCCAGTAGTATTCGGGACAGGGCGTCAACTAATGAAAAACTGTTTTTT.

In DNA form, the CDR3 reads TGTGCCAGCCTTACTCGATTGAACACTGAAGCTTTCTTT. Its protein is CASLTRLNTEAFF. The V and J genes are TRBV7-8 and TRBJ1-1; no clear D. The CDR3 loop spans 13 amino acids. Germline V gene data show CDR1 as SGHVS and CDR2 as FQNEAQ. V was cut by 8 bases and J by 0 bases, with 10 bases left in between.

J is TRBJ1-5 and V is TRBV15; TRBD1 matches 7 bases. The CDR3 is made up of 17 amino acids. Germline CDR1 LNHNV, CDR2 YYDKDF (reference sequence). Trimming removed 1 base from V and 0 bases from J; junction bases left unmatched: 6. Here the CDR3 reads CATSRGGGTASNQPQHF. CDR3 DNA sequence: TGTGCCACCAGCAGAGGTGGTGGGACAGCTAGCAATCAGCCCCAGCATTTT.

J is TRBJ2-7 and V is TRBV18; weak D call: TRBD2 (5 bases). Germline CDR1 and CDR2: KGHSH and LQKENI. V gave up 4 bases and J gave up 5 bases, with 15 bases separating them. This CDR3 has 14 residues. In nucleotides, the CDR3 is TGTGCCAGCTCACATCCGGGAACAGAGAACGAGCAGTACTTC. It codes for CASSHPGTENEQYF.

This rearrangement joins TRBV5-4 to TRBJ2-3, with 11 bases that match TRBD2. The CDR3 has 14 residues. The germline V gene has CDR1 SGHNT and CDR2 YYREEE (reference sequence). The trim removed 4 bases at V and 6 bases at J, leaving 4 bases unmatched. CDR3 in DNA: TGTGCCAGCAGCGTAAGGACTAGCGGGGATACGCAGTATTTT. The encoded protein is CASSVRTSGDTQYF. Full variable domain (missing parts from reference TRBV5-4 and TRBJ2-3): ETGVTQSPTHLIKTRGQQVTLRCSSQSGHNTVSWYQQALGQGPQFIFQYYREEENGRGNFPPRFSGLQFPNYSSELNVNALELDDSALYLCASSVRTSGDTQYFGPGTRLTVL.

The CDR3 protein is CASSFVGKQYF. The CDR3 nucleotides read TGTGCCAGCAGCTTCGTGGGCAAGCAGTACTTC. The chain uses TRBV5-6 and TRBJ2-7; D uncertain. V was trimmed by 2 bases and J by 8 bases, leaving 8 bases between them. Per the germline V gene, CDR1 is SGHDT and CDR2 is YYEEEE. The CDR3 has 11 amino acids.

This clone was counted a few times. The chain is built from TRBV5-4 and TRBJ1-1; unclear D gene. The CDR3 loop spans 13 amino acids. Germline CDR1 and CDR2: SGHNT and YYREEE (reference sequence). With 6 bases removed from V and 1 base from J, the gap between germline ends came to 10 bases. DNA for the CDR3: TGTGCCAGCACCCTTGGCCAGAACACTGAAGCTTTCTTT. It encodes CASTLGQNTEAFF.

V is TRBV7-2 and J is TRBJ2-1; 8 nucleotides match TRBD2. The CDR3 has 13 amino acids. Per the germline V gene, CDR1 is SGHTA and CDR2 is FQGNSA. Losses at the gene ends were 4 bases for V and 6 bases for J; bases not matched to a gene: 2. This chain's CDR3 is CASSYTSGNEQFF. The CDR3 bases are TGTGCCAGCAGCTATACTAGCGGCAATGAGCAGTTCTTC.

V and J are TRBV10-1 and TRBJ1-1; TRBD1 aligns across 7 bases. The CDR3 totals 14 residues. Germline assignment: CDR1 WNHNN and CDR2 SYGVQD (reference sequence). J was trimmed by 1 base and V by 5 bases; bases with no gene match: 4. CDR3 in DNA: TGCGCCAGCAGTCCTCGGACAGGGAACACTGAAGCTTTCTTT. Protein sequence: CASSPRTGNTEAFF.

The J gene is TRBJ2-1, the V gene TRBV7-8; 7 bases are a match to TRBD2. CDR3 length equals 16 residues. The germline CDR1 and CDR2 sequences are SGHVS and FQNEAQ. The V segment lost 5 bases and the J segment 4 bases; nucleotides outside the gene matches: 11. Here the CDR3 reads CASSRRWGGVYNEQFF. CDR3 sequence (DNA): TGTGCCAGCAGCCGGAGGTGGGGGGGGGTGTACAATGAGCAGTTCTTC. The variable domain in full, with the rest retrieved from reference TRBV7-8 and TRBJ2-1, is GAGVSQSPRYKVAKRGQDVALRCDPISGHVSLFWYQQALGQGPEFLTYFQNEAQLDKSGLPSDRFFAERPEGSVSTLKIQRTQQEDSAVYLCASSRRWGGVYNEQFFGPGTRLTVL.